These T cell receptor beta chains were read from a single sample in a study of blood T cell repertoires in COVID-19. Sequencing used immunoSEQ multiplex PCR; TCRdb keeps in-frame clones, though not all of them. The repertoire holds roughly 150,000 clones, with approximately 86% as singletons. The sequencing sample was made of peripheral blood. Receptors were obtained from a human donor in a cohort sampled during active COVID-19. Each CDR3 is given with its conserved first and last residue. A D gene is named only where the DNA matches it firmly. Size is stated for part of the rows, as once, few or many counts, or as a class when the clone is expanded.

v_call: TRBV11-3; j_call: TRBJ2-1; clone_size: NA; d_call: TRBD2; cdr3_nt: TGTGCCAGCAGCTGGGAGCGGGGGGGCCGAGGGGGTGAGCAGTTCTTC; cdr3_aa: CASSWERGGRGGEQFF
v_call: TRBV4-1; j_call: TRBJ2-2; clone_size: once; d_call: NA; cdr3_nt: TGCGCCAGCAGCCAAGTGAAGGGGTCGGAGGGCACCGGGGAGCTGTTTTTT; cdr3_aa: CASSQVKGSEGTGELFF
v_call: TRBV6-5; j_call: TRBJ2-1; clone_size: NA; d_call: NA; cdr3_nt: TGTGCCAGCATAAAGGGGGGGAGCTCCTACAATGAGCAGTTCTTC; cdr3_aa: CASIKGGSSYNEQFF
v_call: TRBV28; j_call: TRBJ2-7; clone_size: NA; d_call: TRBD2; cdr3_nt: TGTGCCAGCAGTTTACTAGCGGGAGTCTCCTACGAGCAGTACTTC; cdr3_aa: CASSLLAGVSYEQYF
v_call: TRBV29-1; j_call: TRBJ2-5; clone_size: NA; d_call: NA; cdr3_nt: TGCAGCGTCGGCGGCGTCGGAGAGACCCAGTACTTC; cdr3_aa: CSVGGVGETQYF
v_call: TRBV30; j_call: TRBJ1-1; clone_size: NA; d_call: NA; cdr3_nt: TGTGCCTGGACACCCCCCGACAGGTACACTGAAGCTTTCTTT; cdr3_aa: CAWTPPDRYTEAFF
v_call: TRBV19; j_call: TRBJ1-4; clone_size: NA; d_call: NA; cdr3_nt: TGTGCCAGTAGTATCGGTCAGGAGGGTAATGAAAAACTGTTTTTT; cdr3_aa: CASSIGQEGNEKLFF
v_call: TRBV2; j_call: TRBJ2-1; clone_size: NA; d_call: TRBD1; cdr3_nt: TGTGCCAGCAGTGGGGACAGTTCGAGCTCCTACAATGAGCAGTTCTTC; cdr3_aa: CASSGDSSSSYNEQFF
v_call: TRBV2; j_call: TRBJ1-2; clone_size: NA; d_call: NA; cdr3_nt: TGTGCCAGCAGTGAAGGACTCGACAGCCGCTATGGCTACACCTTC; cdr3_aa: CASSEGLDSRYGYTF
v_call: TRBV9; j_call: TRBJ2-7; clone_size: NA; d_call: NA; cdr3_nt: TGTGCCAGCAGCGCCTCCCCGGCTCCAGGGGGGTACGAGCAGTACTTC; cdr3_aa: CASSASPAPGGYEQYF
v_call: TRBV28; j_call: TRBJ2-7; clone_size: NA; d_call: NA; cdr3_nt: TGTGCCAGCCAACGGGGTTCACGATACGAGCAGTACTTC; cdr3_aa: CASQRGSRYEQYF
v_call: TRBV4-1; j_call: TRBJ2-1; clone_size: few; d_call: TRBD2; cdr3_nt: TGCGCCAGCAGCAAACGGGCAGCGGGGGACAATGAGCAGTTCTTC; cdr3_aa: CASSKRAAGDNEQFF
v_call: TRBV4-1; j_call: TRBJ1-5; clone_size: NA; d_call: TRBD1; cdr3_nt: TGCGCCAGCAGCCAACAGCCGGGACAGGGGATTGATCAGCCCCAGCATTTT; cdr3_aa: CASSQQPGQGIDQPQHF
v_call: TRBV20-1; j_call: TRBJ2-7; clone_size: NA; d_call: NA; cdr3_nt: TGCAGTGCTAGTCGGAGCTCCTACGAGCAGTACTTC; cdr3_aa: CSASRSSYEQYF
v_call: TRBV3-1/TRBV3-2; j_call: TRBJ1-2; clone_size: NA; d_call: NA; cdr3_nt: TGTGCCAGCAGCCAAGATAGAATCTATGGCTACACCTTC; cdr3_aa: CASSQDRIYGYTF
v_call: TRBV5-5; j_call: TRBJ1-2; clone_size: NA; d_call: NA; cdr3_nt: TGTGCCAGCAGCTTGGGAGGGCTGGAGGTCTATGGCTACACCTTC; cdr3_aa: CASSLGGLEVYGYTF
v_call: TRBV3-1/TRBV3-2; j_call: TRBJ2-5; clone_size: NA; d_call: TRBD1; cdr3_nt: TGTGCCAGCAGCCGGGACAGGGGAGGGGAGACCCAGTACTTC; cdr3_aa: CASSRDRGGETQYF
v_call: TRBV5-1; j_call: TRBJ2-5; clone_size: few; d_call: TRBD2; cdr3_nt: TGCGCCAGCAGCTTGAGGGGACTAGCCCAGACCCAGTACTTC; cdr3_aa: CASSLRGLAQTQYF
v_call: TRBV6-6; j_call: TRBJ1-1; clone_size: NA; d_call: TRBD1; cdr3_nt: TGTGCCAGCAGTTACTTGGGACAGGGCGGCACTGAAGCTTTCTTT; cdr3_aa: CASSYLGQGGTEAFF
v_call: TRBV28; j_call: TRBJ2-7; clone_size: NA; d_call: NA; cdr3_nt: TGTGCCAGCAGTTGGGATTGGGGTGCAGGGGCCTACGAGCAGTACTTC; cdr3_aa: CASSWDWGAGAYEQYF
v_call: TRBV3-1/TRBV3-2; j_call: TRBJ2-6; clone_size: NA; d_call: NA; cdr3_nt: TGTGCCAGCAGCCAAAATTCGGGCAGGGGCTTAACCGGGGCCAACGTCCTGACTTTC; cdr3_aa: CASSQNSGRGLTGANVLTF
v_call: TRBV28; j_call: TRBJ1-2; clone_size: NA; d_call: TRBD1; cdr3_nt: TGTGCCAGCAGTCTCAGGGGGGATGATGGCTACACCTTC; cdr3_aa: CASSLRGDDGYTF
v_call: TRBV19; j_call: TRBJ1-5; clone_size: few; d_call: TRBD1; cdr3_nt: TGTGCCAGTAGGCCAAGACAGGGGATAGGTCAGCCCCAGCATTTT; cdr3_aa: CASRPRQGIGQPQHF
v_call: TRBV19; j_call: TRBJ2-1; clone_size: NA; d_call: TRBD2; cdr3_nt: TGTGCCAGTAGCAATAGCGGGAGGATTTACAATGAGCAGTTCTTC; cdr3_aa: CASSNSGRIYNEQFF
v_call: TRBV19; j_call: TRBJ2-5; clone_size: many; d_call: NA; cdr3_nt: TGTGCCAGTAGCTCCATAGCGGCGGTCGAGACCCAGTACTTC; cdr3_aa: CASSSIAAVETQYF
v_call: TRBV21-1; j_call: TRBJ2-5; clone_size: NA; d_call: NA; cdr3_nt: TGTGCCAGCAGCCCCCCCTACAGATTGGTCCAAGAGACCCAGTACTTC; cdr3_aa: CASSPPYRLVQETQYF
v_call: TRBV2; j_call: TRBJ2-7; clone_size: NA; d_call: TRBD2; cdr3_nt: TGTGCCAGCAACGAAAGGCCCAGCGGGGGGCTCTACGAGCAGTACTTC; cdr3_aa: CASNERPSGGLYEQYF
v_call: TRBV9; j_call: TRBJ2-6; clone_size: few; d_call: NA; cdr3_nt: TGTGCCAGCAGCGTAGATCAGTTTTCTGGGGCCAACGTCCTGACTTTC; cdr3_aa: CASSVDQFSGANVLTF
v_call: TRBV11-3; j_call: TRBJ2-1; clone_size: NA; d_call: NA; cdr3_nt: TGTGCCAGCAGCCCTAGGGGGGGTGCTTCCTACAATGAGCAGTTCTTC; cdr3_aa: CASSPRGGASYNEQFF
v_call: TRBV28; j_call: TRBJ2-3; clone_size: NA; d_call: NA; cdr3_nt: TGTGCCAGCAGTTTAGCGGTAGATACGCAGTATTTT; cdr3_aa: CASSLAVDTQYF
v_call: TRBV6-2/TRBV6-3; j_call: TRBJ2-3; clone_size: NA; d_call: NA; cdr3_nt: TGTGCCAGCAGTTATCGAGTTCGGGGGGATACGCAGTATTTT; cdr3_aa: CASSYRVRGDTQYF